The 2 T cell receptor beta chains below all came from one sample that was sequenced in a study of cytomegalovirus exposure and HLA in healthy donors. The PCR contained 60 Vbeta and 13 Jbeta primers. Profiled with immunoSEQ multiplex PCR; TCRdb holds only in-frame clones, not every one. The repertoire holds about 55,000 clones, with about three quarters as singletons. Sequences were obtained from PBMCs. The receptors shown here come from a female donor in good health and CMV-seronegative.

The rearrangement links TRBV4-1 to TRBJ1-2; the match to TRBD1 covers 12 bases. The ends lost 0 bases at V and 7 bases at J; junction bases unmatched: 6. The CDR3 is made up of 16 amino acids. Germline assignment: CDR1 MGHRA and CDR2 YSYEKL. In nucleotides, the CDR3 is TGCGCCAGCAGCCAAGACTGGGACAGGGGGCCGGCTGGCTACACCTTC. It yields the protein CASSQDWDRGPAGYTF.

This clone appeared a single time. The chain carries TRBV18 and TRBJ2-5; D may be TRBD1 (6 bases). The CDR3 has 12 amino acids. Trimming shortened V by 5 bases and J by 3 bases, and 7 bases separated the two germline ends. Germline V gene data show CDR1 as KGHSH and CDR2 as LQKENI. The CDR3: CASSRTEETQYF. The DNA of the CDR3 is TGTGCCAGCTCAAGGACAGAAGAGACCCAGTACTTC.